Listed below are T cell receptor beta chains from one sample, sequenced in a study of T cells after yellow fever vaccination. TCRdb reanalysed the 5' RACE reads using MiXCR and keeps one entry per CDR3 protein. The sample records more than 350,000 distinct CDR3 sequences, around a tenth being singletons. Sequenced material: PBMCs, taken on the day of the first yellow fever vaccination. Receptor source: a man aged 18 to 29 who received the YFV17D yellow fever vaccine. The CDR3 runs from the conserved cysteine through the conserved F or W. A D gene is named only where the DNA matches it firmly. A row's size may be missing; if present it is once, few, many or a size class.

clone_size | d_call | j_call | v_call | cdr3_nt | cdr3_aa
few | . | TRBJ2-7 | TRBV28 | TGTGCCAGCAATCGCCAGCCGGGCGAGCAGTACTTC | CASNRQPGEQYF
. | . | TRBJ2-7 | TRBV24-1 | TGTGCCACCAGTGATTTGAATCGGGGTCACACCTACGAGCAGTACTTC | CATSDLNRGHTYEQYF
many | . | TRBJ2-7 | TRBV3-1 | TGTGCCAGCAGCCGGGACTCCGGTCGAGAGCAGTACTTC | CASSRDSGREQYF
few | . | TRBJ1-2 | TRBV12-3/TRBV12-4 | TGTGCCAGCAGTTTTGCTGTTCCTGCCACCTTC | CASSFAVPATF
few | . | TRBJ2-7 | TRBV27 | TGTGCCAGCACCAGCAGGGGAATTGGGGTCGACGAGCAGTACTTC | CASTSRGIGVDEQYF
. | . | TRBJ1-5 | TRBV6-5 | TGTGCCAGCAGTTCGTCGCTGAGTAGCAATCAGCCCCAGCATTTT | CASSSSLSSNQPQHF
few | . | TRBJ2-2 | TRBV7-2 | TGTGCCAGCAGCTCGTTACAGGGAGGGTCCGGGGAGCTGTTTTTT | CASSSLQGGSGELFF
many | TRBD2 | TRBJ2-5 | TRBV20-1 | TGCAGTGCTCAAACGCGGGGGGGCGTCGAGACCCAGTACTTC | CSAQTRGGVETQYF
. | TRBD2 | TRBJ2-1 | TRBV20-1 | TGCAGTGCTTCATTATCCGGGACTAGAATTTTAGATGAGCAGTTCTTC | CSASLSGTRILDEQFF
. | TRBD1 | TRBJ2-2 | TRBV19 | TGTGCCAGTAGTCTAGAACAGGGGCCGACGAACACCGGGGAGCTGTTTTTT | CASSLEQGPTNTGELFF
few | TRBD1 | TRBJ1-5 | TRBV7-8 | TGTGCCAGCAGCGCCTGGGACAGGGTTAATCAGCCCCAGCATTTT | CASSAWDRVNQPQHF
few | TRBD2 | TRBJ2-3 | TRBV5-1 | TGCGCCAGCAGCTTGGCCATAGCGGGGAGCACAGATACGCAGTATTTT | CASSLAIAGSTDTQYF
. | . | TRBJ1-5 | TRBV7-2 | TGTGCCAGCAGCTCGGGGTTTCAGCCCCAGCATTTT | CASSSGFQPQHF
few | . | TRBJ1-1 | TRBV7-8 | TGTGCCAGCAGCTTTTCTGCCCAGAACACTGAAGCTTTCTTT | CASSFSAQNTEAFF
few | . | TRBJ1-2 | TRBV4-3 | TGCGCCAGCAGCCAAGAACAAAGGGGAATGTACTATGGCTACACCTTC | CASSQEQRGMYYGYTF
. | . | TRBJ1-5 | TRBV30 | TGTGCCTGGAGGTCGGGGGGAGGAAATCAGCCCCAGCATTTT | CAWRSGGGNQPQHF
few | . | TRBJ1-6 | TRBV5-1 | TGCGCCAGCAGCTTGGAGGGGGGGTGGTCGGGACCCCTCCACTTT | CASSLEGGWSGPLHF
few | . | TRBJ2-1 | TRBV5-1 | TGCGCCAGCAGCTTGGGTGGGGTACCCGACAATGAGCAGTTCTTC | CASSLGGVPDNEQFF
. | . | TRBJ2-4 | TRBV4-3 | TGCGCCAGCAGCCAAAGCCTACCTCAGGGAATGACAAACATTCAGTACTTC | CASSQSLPQGMTNIQYF
few | . | TRBJ1-4 | TRBV7-6 | TGTGCCAGCAGCTTACAATGGGGGCGTCGCACTAATGAAAAACTGTTTTTT | CASSLQWGRRTNEKLFF
few | TRBD2 | TRBJ2-3 | TRBV10-3 | TGTGCCATCAGGACCCCCGGGGGGGCTACAGATACGCAGTATTTT | CAIRTPGGATDTQYF
. | . | TRBJ2-1 | TRBV24-1 | TGTGCCACCGAGGGGCGACCGGCGATGGGGGGACACTACAATGAGCAGTTCTTC | CATEGRPAMGGHYNEQFF
. | . | TRBJ2-6 | TRBV29-1 | TGCAGCGTTGCGGAACAGGGAGCCAACGTCCTGACTTTC | CSVAEQGANVLTF
. | . | TRBJ1-5 | TRBV29-1 | TGCAGCGTGGGAGGGGGGCCCAATCAGCCCCAGCATTTT | CSVGGGPNQPQHF
many | TRBD1 | TRBJ1-1 | TRBV12-3/TRBV12-4 | TGTGCCAGCAGCCCGGGACAGGGTTTGGCTGAAGCTTTCTTT | CASSPGQGLAEAFF
. | . | TRBJ1-4 | TRBV5-4 | TGTGCCAGCAGCTTGGCGGGTGTCAATGAAAAACTGTTTTTT | CASSLAGVNEKLFF
. | . | TRBJ1-2 | TRBV18 | TGTGCCAGCTCACCATGGGGGGATGGCTACACCTTC | CASSPWGDGYTF
many | . | TRBJ2-2 | TRBV12-3/TRBV12-4 | TGTGCCAGCAGTTTAGTTCAGAACACCGGGGAGCTGTTTTTT | CASSLVQNTGELFF
. | . | TRBJ2-5 | TRBV5-1 | TGCGCCAGCAGCTTGATGACGGGGCACGCTGGACGGACCCAGTACTTC | CASSLMTGHAGRTQYF
few | . | TRBJ1-2 | TRBV18 | TGTGCCAGCTCACCTGGAGCAGGGGCAGACTATGGCTACACCTTC | CASSPGAGADYGYTF
. | TRBD2 | TRBJ2-2 | TRBV4-1 | TGCGCCAGCAGGGGGCTCGGCGGGGGGAGCACCGGGGAGCTGTTTTTT | CASRGLGGGSTGELFF
. | . | TRBJ2-3 | TRBV7-7 | TGTGCTAGCAGCCCTAGGGGGGACATCACAGATACGCAGTATTTT | CASSPRGDITDTQYF
few | TRBD1 | TRBJ2-2 | TRBV12-3/TRBV12-4 | TGTGCCAGCAGTGCCGGGACAGGGACCGGGGAGCTGTTTTTT | CASSAGTGTGELFF
. | . | TRBJ1-1 | TRBV6-1 | TGTGCCAGCGAAGACAGTTTAGGGAACACTGAAGCTTTCTTT | CASEDSLGNTEAFF
many | TRBD1 | TRBJ1-2 | TRBV12-3/TRBV12-4 | TGTGCCAGCAGTTTCCCGCGACAGGGACGATCGTGGGGCTACACCTTC | CASSFPRQGRSWGYTF
. | TRBD2 | TRBJ2-7 | TRBV5-6 | TGTGCCAGCAGCTGGACTAGCCTCGAGCAGTACTTC | CASSWTSLEQYF
many | TRBD2 | TRBJ2-1 | TRBV7-2 | TGTGCCAGCAGCTCTTCTAGCGGGGGGGCCTACAATGAGCAGTTCTTC | CASSSSSGGAYNEQFF
few | . | TRBJ1-2 | TRBV4-3 | TGCGCCAGCAGCCAAGATACGAACTTCGGAGCTTTTTATGGCTACACCTTC | CASSQDTNFGAFYGYTF
. | . | TRBJ1-5 | TRBV29-1 | TGCAGCGCCAAAACGCAGGACAATCAGCCCCAGCATTTT | CSAKTQDNQPQHF
many | TRBD1 | TRBJ1-4 | TRBV5-1 | TGCGCCAGCAGTTACCAGGGGGCTGATGAAAAACTGTTTTTT | CASSYQGADEKLFF
. | . | TRBJ2-5 | TRBV7-2 | TGTGCCAGCAGCTCCCGGACCGGGACTCAAGAGACCCAGTACTTC | CASSSRTGTQETQYF
few | TRBD2 | TRBJ2-1 | TRBV11-2 | TGTGCCAGCAGCTGGCAGCGGGGGGCCCTCCGACCTTACAATGAGCAGTTCTTC | CASSWQRGALRPYNEQFF
many | . | TRBJ2-3 | TRBV27 | TGTGCCAGCCGATTGGGGGATACGCAGTATTTT | CASRLGDTQYF
. | . | TRBJ2-3 | TRBV5-4 | TGTGCCAGCAGCTTATCGAAAGGTTTGGATACGCAGTATTTT | CASSLSKGLDTQYF
few | TRBD2 | TRBJ2-1 | TRBV29-1 | TGCAGCGTTGTCCCAGCGGGGAGCGAGCAGTTCTTC | CSVVPAGSEQFF
. | . | TRBJ1-1 | TRBV4-1 | TGCGCCAGCAGCCCGGCCGATCGGGGGGCGAACACTGAAGCTTTCTTT | CASSPADRGANTEAFF
. | . | TRBJ2-1 | TRBV7-2 | TGTGCCAGCAGCTTTTGGGGTACGGTGCATGAGCAGTTCTTC | CASSFWGTVHEQFF
. | TRBD2 | TRBJ2-1 | TRBV6-2/TRBV6-3 | TGTGCCAGCAGGGATAGCGGGGGGACTATCTACAATGAGCAGTTCTTC | CASRDSGGTIYNEQFF
. | TRBD2 | TRBJ2-3 | TRBV7-9 | TGTGCCAGCAGCCCTGCTAGCGGGGGCACAGATACGCAGTATTTT | CASSPASGGTDTQYF
many | TRBD1 | TRBJ1-2 | TRBV6-5 | TGTGCCAGCAGTTACTCCCAATACAGGGGGACCTATGGCTACACCTTC | CASSYSQYRGTYGYTF
. | . | TRBJ1-1 | TRBV6-2/TRBV6-3 | TGTGCCAGCAGCGACAGAGGTTATGAAGCTTTCTTT | CASSDRGYEAFF
. | . | TRBJ2-7 | TRBV29-1 | TGCAGCGTTGAAGATCTCGGCAGAGGGGAGCAGTACTTC | CSVEDLGRGEQYF
few | . | TRBJ1-5 | TRBV20-1 | TGCAGTGCTAGGGGGGGACACCTCAATCAGCCCCAGCATTTT | CSARGGHLNQPQHF
few | . | TRBJ1-2 | TRBV7-2 | TGTGCCAGCAGCTTAGCGGAAGGGGCTGGCTACACCTTC | CASSLAEGAGYTF
medium-sized | . | TRBJ1-3 | TRBV6-6 | TGTGCCAGCAGGCCAGGAAACACCATATATTTT | CASRPGNTIYF
. | . | TRBJ1-4 | TRBV30 | TGTGCCTGGAGTGACCCGACGACAGGAAGGCTAGGAGTTAGACTGTTTTTT | CAWSDPTTGRLGVRLFF